The clone carrying this T cell receptor (beta chain) has ten or more counts. Its cognate antigen is unknown. This specimen belongs to a study of CD8 T cells in ankylosing spondylitis. Study-wide points: A CD8+ phenotype characterized the disease-linked clones, which were relatively rare in peripheral blood. A motif in TCR beta, a set of under ten highly homologous variants, appeared characteristic of ankylosing spondylitis blood.

V dropped 5 bases and J dropped 5; count of bases not matched to a gene: 13. The CDR3 spans 15 residues. Germline CDR1 is DFQATT and CDR2 is SNEGSKA (reference sequence). Making use of molecular barcodes, quantitative 5'-RACE generated TCR beta libraries. MiXCR, run by TCRdb on the 5' RACE reads, gives a single entry per CDR3 protein. The data show around 180,000 distinct CDR3 sequences, about 20% seen once. The chain joins TRBV20-1 to TRBJ1-1, with 8 bases fitting TRBD1. The specimen was blood, either unsorted or a sorted T cell fraction (not recorded which). The TCR originated in a male donor aged 10-30 years with ankylosing spondylitis or in good health (not recorded which). CDR3 bases: TGCAGTGCTGCGCCCGAAACAGGGGGGGAGACTGAAGCTTTCTTT. Amino acid sequence: CSAAPETGGETEAFF.